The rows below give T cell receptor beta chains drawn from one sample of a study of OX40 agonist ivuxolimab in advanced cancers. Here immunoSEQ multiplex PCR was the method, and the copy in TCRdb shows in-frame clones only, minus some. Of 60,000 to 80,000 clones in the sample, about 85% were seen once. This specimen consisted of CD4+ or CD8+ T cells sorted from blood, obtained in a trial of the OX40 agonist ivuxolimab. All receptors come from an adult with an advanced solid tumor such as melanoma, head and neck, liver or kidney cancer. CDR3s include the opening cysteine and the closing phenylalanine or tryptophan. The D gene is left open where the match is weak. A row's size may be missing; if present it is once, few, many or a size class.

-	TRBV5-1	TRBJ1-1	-	CASSPTPETNTEAFF	TGCGCCAGCAGCCCCACTCCCGAAACGAACACTGAAGCTTTCTTT
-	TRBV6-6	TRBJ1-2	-	CASSYRPTLGYGYTF	TGTGCCAGCAGTTACCGCCCCACCTTGGGGTATGGCTACACCTTC
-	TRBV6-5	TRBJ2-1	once	CASSYLTPDRDEQFF	TGTGCCAGCAGTTACCTAACACCCGACCGGGACGAGCAGTTCTTC
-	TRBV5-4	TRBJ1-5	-	CASSLGGGGLNQPQHF	TGTGCCAGCAGCTTGGGGGGAGGGGGGCTGAATCAGCCCCAGCATTTT
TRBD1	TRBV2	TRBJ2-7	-	CASSEPGTGDEQYF	TGTGCCAGCAGTGAGCCCGGGACAGGGGACGAGCAGTACTTC
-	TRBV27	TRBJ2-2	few	CASSYRNRAGELFF	TGTGCCAGCAGTTATCGAAATCGGGCCGGGGAGCTGTTTTTT
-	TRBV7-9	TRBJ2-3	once	CASSSGHTQYF	TGTGCCAGCAGCTCCGGCCATACGCAGTATTTT
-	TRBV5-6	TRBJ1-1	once	CASSLTPNTEAFF	TGTGCCAGCAGCTTAACACCGAACACTGAAGCTTTCTTT
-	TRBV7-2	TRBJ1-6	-	CASSLNPAGTNSPLHF	TGTGCCAGCAGCCTGAACCCGGCAGGGACGAATTCACCCCTCCACTTT
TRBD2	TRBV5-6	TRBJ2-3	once	CASNVLGGGPDTQYF	TGTGCCAGCAACGTCCTGGGCGGGGGGCCAGATACGCAGTATTTT
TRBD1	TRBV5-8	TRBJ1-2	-	CASSLEGRGPNYGYTF	TGTGCCAGCAGCTTGGAGGGCAGGGGGCCGAACTATGGCTACACCTTC
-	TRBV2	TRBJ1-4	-	CASSEWGLQNEKLFF	TGTGCCAGCAGTGAATGGGGGTTACAGAATGAAAAACTGTTTTTT
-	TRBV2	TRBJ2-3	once	CASSDSSGTDTQYF	TGTGCCAGCAGTGACTCTAGCGGCACAGATACGCAGTATTTT
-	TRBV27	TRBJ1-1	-	CASKLGGFAEAFF	TGTGCCAGCAAGTTGGGAGGGTTCGCTGAAGCTTTCTTT
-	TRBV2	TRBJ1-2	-	CASSSNEDYGYTF	TGTGCCAGCAGTTCGAATGAGGACTATGGCTACACCTTC
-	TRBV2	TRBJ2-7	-	CASDTVLGYEQYF	TGTGCCAGCGATACAGTGCTAGGATACGAGCAGTACTTC
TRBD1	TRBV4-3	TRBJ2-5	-	CASSQSPEDRVETQYF	TGCGCCAGCAGCCAATCCCCAGAGGACAGGGTTGAGACCCAGTACTTC
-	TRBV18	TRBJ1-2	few	CASSPPGAGIGYTF	TGTGCCAGCTCACCACCGGGGGCAGGTATTGGCTACACCTTC
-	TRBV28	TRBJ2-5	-	CASGSWAETQYF	TGTGCCAGCGGGTCTTGGGCAGAGACCCAGTACTTC
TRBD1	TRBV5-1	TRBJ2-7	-	CASSTGQGATYEQYF	TGCGCCAGCAGCACCGGCCAGGGGGCCACCTACGAGCAGTACTTC
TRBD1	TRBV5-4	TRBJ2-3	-	CASNQGGTGVDTQYF	TGTGCCAGCAACCAGGGGGGGACAGGGGTGGATACGCAGTATTTT
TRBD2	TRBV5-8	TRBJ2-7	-	CASNAGTSGYEQYF	TGTGCCAGCAACGCTGGGACTAGCGGTTACGAGCAGTACTTC
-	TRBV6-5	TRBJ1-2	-	CASSLQGPNYGYTF	TGTGCCAGCAGTTTACAGGGACCAAACTATGGCTACACCTTC
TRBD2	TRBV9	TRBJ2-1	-	CASSVAAGTSGRWNEQFF	TGTGCCAGCAGCGTAGCCGCCGGGACTAGCGGGAGGTGGAATGAGCAGTTCTTC
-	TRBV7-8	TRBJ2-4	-	CASSLERHIAKNIQYF	TGTGCCAGCAGCTTAGAGCGACATATAGCCAAAAACATTCAGTACTTC
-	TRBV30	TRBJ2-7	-	CAWSRGLSYEQYF	TGTGCCTGGAGTCGGGGTCTCTCCTACGAGCAGTACTTC
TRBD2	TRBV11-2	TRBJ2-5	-	CASSLDRLAGGRLQETQYF	TGTGCCAGCAGCTTAGATCGGCTAGCGGGGGGGAGACTCCAAGAGACCCAGTACTTC
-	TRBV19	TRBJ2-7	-	CASRGGQNSYEQYF	TGTGCCAGCCGGGGAGGACAGAACTCCTACGAGCAGTACTTC
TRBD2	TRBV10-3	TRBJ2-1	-	CAISGASGGYNEQFF	TGTGCCATCAGTGGGGCTAGCGGGGGATACAATGAGCAGTTCTTC
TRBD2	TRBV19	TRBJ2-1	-	CASSGSSGGSSYNEQFF	TGTGCCAGTTCGGGAAGTAGCGGGGGAAGCTCCTACAATGAGCAGTTCTTC
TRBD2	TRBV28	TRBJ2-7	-	CASRFVAGDHEQYF	TGTGCCAGCAGATTCGTTGCGGGGGACCACGAGCAGTACTTC
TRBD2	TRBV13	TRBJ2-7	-	CASSFSQGAIGLAGGQVGEQYF	TGTGCCAGCAGCTTCTCCCAGGGGGCGATTGGACTAGCGGGAGGGCAGGTCGGCGAGCAGTACTTC
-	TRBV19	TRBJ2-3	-	CASSIRGSTDTQYF	TGTGCCAGTAGTATAAGAGGGAGCACAGATACGCAGTATTTT
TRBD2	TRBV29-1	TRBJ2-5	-	CSFGGGQETQYF	TGCAGCTTTGGGGGGGGCCAAGAGACCCAGTACTTC
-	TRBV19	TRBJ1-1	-	CASSPIWAPPDTEAFF	TGTGCCAGTAGTCCCATCTGGGCTCCCCCAGACACTGAAGCTTTCTTT
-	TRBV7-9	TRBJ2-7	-	CASSGPSGEQYF	TGTGCCAGCAGTGGGCCCTCCGGGGAGCAGTACTTC
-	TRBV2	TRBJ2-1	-	CASSDVSGPYNEQFF	TGTGCCAGCAGTGACGTCAGCGGGCCTTACAATGAGCAGTTCTTC
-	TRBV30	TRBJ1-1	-	CAWSRNLGGFTEAFF	TGTGCCTGGAGTCGGAATTTGGGAGGGTTCACTGAAGCTTTCTTT
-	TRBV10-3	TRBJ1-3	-	CATARGLSGNTIYF	TGTGCCACCGCCAGGGGCCTCTCTGGAAACACCATATATTTT
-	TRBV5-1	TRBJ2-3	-	CASSSELGGLGDTQYF	TGCGCCAGCAGCTCCGAGTTGGGGGGTTTGGGAGATACGCAGTATTTT
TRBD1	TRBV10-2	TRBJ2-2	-	CASSESVWTGYTYTGELFF	TGCGCCAGCAGTGAGTCGGTGTGGACAGGCTACACCTACACCGGGGAGCTGTTTTTT
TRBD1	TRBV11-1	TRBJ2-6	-	CASSWDRGKGANVLTF	TGTGCCAGCAGCTGGGACAGGGGGAAAGGGGCCAACGTCCTGACTTTC
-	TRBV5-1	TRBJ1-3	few	CASSFGNTIYF	TGCGCCAGCAGCTTTGGAAACACCATATATTTT
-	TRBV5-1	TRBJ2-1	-	CASGAGFPEQFF	TGCGCCAGCGGCGCGGGGTTCCCTGAGCAGTTCTTC
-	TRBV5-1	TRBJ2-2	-	CASSSPGDTGELFF	TGCGCCAGCAGCTCCCCCGGGGATACCGGGGAGCTGTTTTTT
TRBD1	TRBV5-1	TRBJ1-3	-	CASRRGTGIADTLGNTIYF	TGCGCCAGTAGAAGGGGGACAGGGATTGCGGATACCTTGGGAAACACCATATATTTT
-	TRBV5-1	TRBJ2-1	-	CASSDLFGPTLDEQFF	TGCGCCAGCAGCGACCTTTTTGGCCCAACCCTCGATGAGCAGTTCTTC
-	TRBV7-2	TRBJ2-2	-	CASSFRARERVGELFF	TGTGCCAGCAGCTTCCGGGCCCGGGAACGGGTCGGGGAGCTGTTTTTT
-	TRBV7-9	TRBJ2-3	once	CASAFSSTDTQYF	TGTGCCAGCGCCTTTTCTAGCACAGATACGCAGTATTTT
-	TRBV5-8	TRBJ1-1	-	CASSPAGPWLTEAFF	TGTGCCAGCAGCCCGGCCGGTCCTTGGCTTACTGAAGCTTTCTTT
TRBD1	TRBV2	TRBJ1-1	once	CASSVGTGFTEAFF	TGTGCCAGCAGTGTAGGGACAGGGTTTACTGAAGCTTTCTTT
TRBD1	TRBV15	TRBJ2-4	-	CATSRDPGTALAKNIQYF	TGTGCCACCAGCAGAGATCCGGGGACAGCACTAGCCAAAAACATTCAGTACTTC
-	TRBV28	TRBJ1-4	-	CASSFRATNEKLFF	TGTGCCAGCAGTTTCAGAGCAACTAATGAAAAACTGTTTTTT
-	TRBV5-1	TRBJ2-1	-	CASSVDTGANEQFF	TGCGCCAGCAGCGTGGACACAGGTGCAAATGAGCAGTTCTTC
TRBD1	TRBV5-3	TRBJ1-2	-	CARSLVRDRLIYGYTF	TGTGCCAGAAGCTTGGTCCGGGACAGGCTCATCTATGGCTACACCTTC